The rows below give T cell receptor beta chains drawn from one sample of a study of blood T cell repertoires in COVID-19. Produced via immunoSEQ multiplex PCR; TCRdb's table is partial and in-frame only. The repertoire holds about 280,000 clones, with about nine tenths as singletons. The material sequenced was peripheral blood. These receptors originate from a man in his fifties with acute or convalescent COVID-19. CDR3s include the opening cysteine and the closing phenylalanine or tryptophan. A D gene is named only where the DNA matches it firmly. The listing skips clone size in some rows; elsewhere it reads once, few, many or a size class.

clone size: once
V gene: TRBV6-5
J gene: TRBJ1-2
D gene: NA
CDR3 DNA: TGTGCCAGCAGTTCGGAGAACTATGGCTACACCTTC
CDR3 protein: CASSSENYGYTF

clone size: NA
V gene: TRBV4-1
J gene: TRBJ2-1
D gene: NA
CDR3 DNA: TGCGCCAGCAGCCCTTTACAGGGAACCTACAATGAGCAGTTCTTC
CDR3 protein: CASSPLQGTYNEQFF

clone size: NA
V gene: TRBV10-3
J gene: TRBJ1-1
D gene: NA
CDR3 DNA: TGTGCCACCCAGCCCGAGGGACTTTCGAACACTGAAGCTTTCTTT
CDR3 protein: CATQPEGLSNTEAFF

clone size: NA
V gene: TRBV7-8
J gene: TRBJ2-1
D gene: NA
CDR3 DNA: TGTGCCAGCAACCCGGACAACTCCTACAATGAGCAGTTCTTC
CDR3 protein: CASNPDNSYNEQFF

clone size: few
V gene: TRBV19
J gene: TRBJ2-3
D gene: NA
CDR3 DNA: TGTGCCAGTAGTATAGATCTGGAGGACACAGATACGCAGTATTTT
CDR3 protein: CASSIDLEDTDTQYF

clone size: NA
V gene: TRBV19
J gene: TRBJ2-4
D gene: NA
CDR3 DNA: TGTGCCAGTAGTATCCAGAGGGGACTAGCCAAAAACATTCAGTACTTC
CDR3 protein: CASSIQRGLAKNIQYF

clone size: once
V gene: TRBV2
J gene: TRBJ2-2
D gene: NA
CDR3 DNA: TGTGCCAGCAGTGCAGGGAGGTCGAACACCGGGGAGCTGTTTTTT
CDR3 protein: CASSAGRSNTGELFF

clone size: NA
V gene: TRBV20-1
J gene: TRBJ2-7
D gene: TRBD1
CDR3 DNA: TGCAGTGCTAGTAGGACAGGGGACGAGCAGTACTTC
CDR3 protein: CSASRTGDEQYF

clone size: NA
V gene: TRBV2
J gene: TRBJ2-2
D gene: NA
CDR3 DNA: TGTGCCAGCACTCGGGAGCAGCCCGGGGAGCTGTTTTTT
CDR3 protein: CASTREQPGELFF

clone size: NA
V gene: TRBV7-9
J gene: TRBJ1-1
D gene: TRBD1
CDR3 DNA: TGTGCCAGCAGCTCTCCGGGACAGGGTGTTTCCACTGAAGCTTTCTTT
CDR3 protein: CASSSPGQGVSTEAFF

clone size: NA
V gene: TRBV5-6
J gene: TRBJ1-4
D gene: TRBD1
CDR3 DNA: TGTGCCAGCAGCTCCACGACAGGGAGGAGGGGGGATGAAAAACTGTTTTTT
CDR3 protein: CASSSTTGRRGDEKLFF

clone size: NA
V gene: TRBV4-1
J gene: TRBJ2-5
D gene: TRBD2
CDR3 DNA: TGCGCCAGCAGCCAAGGGGGTAGCGGGGGAGGGAAGACCCAGTACTTC
CDR3 protein: CASSQGGSGGGKTQYF

clone size: NA
V gene: TRBV10-3
J gene: TRBJ2-1
D gene: NA
CDR3 DNA: TGTGCCATCAGTGAGAGGGGGTTTGAGCAGTTCTTC
CDR3 protein: CAISERGFEQFF

clone size: NA
V gene: TRBV2
J gene: TRBJ1-1
D gene: NA
CDR3 DNA: TGTGCCAGCAGTGAACGCGGCAGGGCGAACACTGAAGCTTTCTTT
CDR3 protein: CASSERGRANTEAFF

clone size: NA
V gene: TRBV10-2
J gene: TRBJ1-4
D gene: NA
CDR3 DNA: TGCGCCAGCAGTGATCCACAGGGTCATGGTGAAAAACTGTTTTTT
CDR3 protein: CASSDPQGHGEKLFF

clone size: NA
V gene: TRBV2
J gene: TRBJ1-2
D gene: NA
CDR3 DNA: TGTGCCAGCAGTGAAGCTGGAGGTTCCTTCTATGGCTACACCTTC
CDR3 protein: CASSEAGGSFYGYTF

clone size: NA
V gene: TRBV7-3
J gene: TRBJ2-3
D gene: NA
CDR3 DNA: TGTGCCAGCAGCTTAGGAGGGAGTCTTACCTCAGATACGCAGTATTTT
CDR3 protein: CASSLGGSLTSDTQYF

clone size: NA
V gene: TRBV19
J gene: TRBJ1-1
D gene: NA
CDR3 DNA: TGTGCCAGTATCAATTGGGCGGGAAACACTGAAGCTTTCTTT
CDR3 protein: CASINWAGNTEAFF

clone size: NA
V gene: TRBV5-6
J gene: TRBJ2-7
D gene: NA
CDR3 DNA: TGTGCCAGCAGCTCGACAGCTGGAGAGCAGTACTTC
CDR3 protein: CASSSTAGEQYF

clone size: NA
V gene: TRBV12-3/TRBV12-4
J gene: TRBJ2-1
D gene: NA
CDR3 DNA: TGTGCCGTCCGGGGCCCGGGAGCTCGGCTGTTCTTC
CDR3 protein: CAVRGPGARLFF

clone size: NA
V gene: TRBV5-3
J gene: TRBJ1-1
D gene: TRBD1
CDR3 DNA: TGTGCCAGAAGCTTGGTGTGTGCAGGGGGCACTGAAGCTTTCTTT
CDR3 protein: CARSLVCAGGTEAFF

clone size: NA
V gene: TRBV9
J gene: TRBJ2-5
D gene: TRBD1
CDR3 DNA: TGTGCCAGCAGCCCCTGGACAGGGGGCTCCTGGGAGACCCAGTACTTC
CDR3 protein: CASSPWTGGSWETQYF

clone size: NA
V gene: TRBV3-1/TRBV3-2
J gene: TRBJ1-1
D gene: NA
CDR3 DNA: TGTGCCAGCAGCCATCAGAACACTGAAGCTTTCTTT
CDR3 protein: CASSHQNTEAFF

clone size: NA
V gene: TRBV9
J gene: TRBJ1-3
D gene: NA
CDR3 DNA: TGTGCCACCGGGGACTTGACTGGAAACACCATATATTTT
CDR3 protein: CATGDLTGNTIYF